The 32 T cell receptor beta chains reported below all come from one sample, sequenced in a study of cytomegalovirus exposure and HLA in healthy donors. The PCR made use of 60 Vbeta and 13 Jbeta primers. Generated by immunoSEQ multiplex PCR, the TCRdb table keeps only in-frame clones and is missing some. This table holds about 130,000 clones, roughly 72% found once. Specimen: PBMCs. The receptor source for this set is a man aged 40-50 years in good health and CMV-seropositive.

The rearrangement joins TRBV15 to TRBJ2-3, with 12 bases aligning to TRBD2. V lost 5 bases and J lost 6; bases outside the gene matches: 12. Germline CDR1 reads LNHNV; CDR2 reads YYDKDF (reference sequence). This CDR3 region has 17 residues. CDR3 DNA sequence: TGTGCCACCAGCGCCCGACTAGCGGGAGACAGAGAGGATACGCAGTATTTT. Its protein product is CATSARLAGDREDTQYF.

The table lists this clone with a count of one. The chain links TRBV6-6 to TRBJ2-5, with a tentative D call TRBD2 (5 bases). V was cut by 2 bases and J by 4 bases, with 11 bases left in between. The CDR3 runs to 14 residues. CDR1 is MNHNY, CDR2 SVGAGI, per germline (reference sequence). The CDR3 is CASSYGGALETQYF. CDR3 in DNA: TGTGCCAGCAGTTACGGAGGCGCCTTAGAGACCCAGTACTTC.

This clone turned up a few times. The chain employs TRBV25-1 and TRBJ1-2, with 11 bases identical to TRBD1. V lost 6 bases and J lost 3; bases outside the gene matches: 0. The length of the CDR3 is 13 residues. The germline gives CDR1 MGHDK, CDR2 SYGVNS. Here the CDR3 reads CASRGQGDYGYTF. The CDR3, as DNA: TGTGCCAGCAGGGGACAGGGGGACTATGGCTACACCTTC.

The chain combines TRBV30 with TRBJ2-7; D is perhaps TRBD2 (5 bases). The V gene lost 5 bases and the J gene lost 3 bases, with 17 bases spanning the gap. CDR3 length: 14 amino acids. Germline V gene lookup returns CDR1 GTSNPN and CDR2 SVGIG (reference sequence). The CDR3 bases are TGTGCCTGGCGGGGTAAGGGCTCCGGCTACGAGCAGTACTTC. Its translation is CAWRGKGSGYEQYF.

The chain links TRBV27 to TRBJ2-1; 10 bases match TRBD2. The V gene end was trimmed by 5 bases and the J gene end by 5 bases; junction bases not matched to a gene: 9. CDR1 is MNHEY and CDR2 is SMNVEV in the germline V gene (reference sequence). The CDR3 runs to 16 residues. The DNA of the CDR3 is TGTGCCAGCAGTGGACGGACTAGCGGAGGGGACAATGAGCAGTTCTTC. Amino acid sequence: CASSGRTSGGDNEQFF.

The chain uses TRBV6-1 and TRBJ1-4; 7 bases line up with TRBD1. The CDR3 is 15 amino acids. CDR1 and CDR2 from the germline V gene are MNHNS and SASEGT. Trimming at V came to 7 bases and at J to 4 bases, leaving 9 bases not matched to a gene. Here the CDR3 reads CASITPAGGNEKLFF. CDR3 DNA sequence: TGTGCCAGCATCACCCCGGCAGGGGGTAATGAAAAACTGTTTTTT.

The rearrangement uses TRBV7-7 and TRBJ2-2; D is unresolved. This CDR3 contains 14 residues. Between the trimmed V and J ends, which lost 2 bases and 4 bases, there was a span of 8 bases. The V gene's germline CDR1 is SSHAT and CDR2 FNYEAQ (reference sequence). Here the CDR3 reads CASSLKPSTGELFF. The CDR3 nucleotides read TGTGCCAGCAGCTTAAAGCCCTCCACCGGGGAGCTGTTTTTT.

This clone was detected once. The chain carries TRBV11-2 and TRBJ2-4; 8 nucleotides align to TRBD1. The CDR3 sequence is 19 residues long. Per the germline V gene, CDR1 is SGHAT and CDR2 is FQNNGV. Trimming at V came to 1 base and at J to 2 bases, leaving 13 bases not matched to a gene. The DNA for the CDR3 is TGTGCCAGCAGCTTAGCGGCAGGGGGCGAAAAGGGGTCCAAAAACATTCAGTACTTC. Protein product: CASSLAAGGEKGSKNIQYF.

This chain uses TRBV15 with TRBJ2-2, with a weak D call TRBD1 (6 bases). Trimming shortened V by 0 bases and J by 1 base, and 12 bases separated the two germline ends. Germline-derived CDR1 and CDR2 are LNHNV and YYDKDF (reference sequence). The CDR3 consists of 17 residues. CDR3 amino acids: CATSRDPTTGNTGELFF. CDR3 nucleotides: TGTGCCACCAGCAGAGATCCCACGACAGGGAACACCGGGGAGCTGTTTTTT.

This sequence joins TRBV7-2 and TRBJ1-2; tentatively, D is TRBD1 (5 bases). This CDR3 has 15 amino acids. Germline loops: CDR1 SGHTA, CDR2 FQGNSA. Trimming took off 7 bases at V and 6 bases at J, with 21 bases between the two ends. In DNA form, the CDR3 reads TGTGCCAGCATCCAAATCAGGGTTCGGGGGGATGGCTACACCTTC. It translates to CASIQIRVRGDGYTF.

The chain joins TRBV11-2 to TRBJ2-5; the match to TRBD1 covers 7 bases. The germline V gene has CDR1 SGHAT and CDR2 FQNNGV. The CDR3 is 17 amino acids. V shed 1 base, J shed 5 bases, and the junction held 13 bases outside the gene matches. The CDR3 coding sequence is TGTGCCAGCAGCTTAGCCCCCGGGACAGCAGTTCGGGAGACCCAGTACTTC. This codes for CASSLAPGTAVRETQYF.

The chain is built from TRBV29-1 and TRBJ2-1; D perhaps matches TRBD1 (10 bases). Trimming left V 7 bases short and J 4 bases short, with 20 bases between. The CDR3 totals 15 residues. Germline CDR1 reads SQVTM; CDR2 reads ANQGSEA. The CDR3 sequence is CSGLAGQGIYNEQFF. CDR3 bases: TGCAGCGGCCTAGCGGGACAGGGGATATACAATGAGCAGTTCTTC.

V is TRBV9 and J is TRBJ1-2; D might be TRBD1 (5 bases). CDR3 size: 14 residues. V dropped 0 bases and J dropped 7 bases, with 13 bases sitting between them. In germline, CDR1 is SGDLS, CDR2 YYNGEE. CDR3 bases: TGTGCCAGCAGCGTAGAGGGAGGGGCGAGTGGCTACACCTTC. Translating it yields CASSVEGGASGYTF.

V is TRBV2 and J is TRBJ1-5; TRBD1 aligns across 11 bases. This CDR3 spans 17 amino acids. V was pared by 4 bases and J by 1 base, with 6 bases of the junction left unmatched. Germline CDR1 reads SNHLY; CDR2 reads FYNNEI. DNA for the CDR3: TGTGCCAGCAGTGTAGGGACAGGGGGTGGGAGCAATCAGCCCCAGCATTTT. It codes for CASSVGTGGGSNQPQHF. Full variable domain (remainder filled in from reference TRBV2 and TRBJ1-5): EPEVTQTPSHQVTQMGQEVILRCVPISNHLYFYWYRQILGQKVEFLVSFYNNEISEKSEIFDDQFSVERPDGSNFTLKIRSTKLEDSAMYFCASSVGTGGGSNQPQHFGDGTRLSIL.

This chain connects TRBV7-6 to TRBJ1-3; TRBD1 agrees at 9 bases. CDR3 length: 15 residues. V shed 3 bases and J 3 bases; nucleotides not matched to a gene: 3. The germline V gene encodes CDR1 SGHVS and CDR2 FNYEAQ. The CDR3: CASSFTGGIGNTIYF. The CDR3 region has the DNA TGTGCCAGCAGCTTTACAGGGGGCATTGGAAACACCATATATTTT.

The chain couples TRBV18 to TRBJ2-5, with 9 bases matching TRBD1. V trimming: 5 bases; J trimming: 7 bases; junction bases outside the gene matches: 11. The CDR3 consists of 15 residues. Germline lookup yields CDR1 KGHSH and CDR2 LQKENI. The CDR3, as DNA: TGTGCCAGCTCAAATACCGGGACAGGGAGGACGACCCAGTACTTC. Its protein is CASSNTGTGRTTQYF. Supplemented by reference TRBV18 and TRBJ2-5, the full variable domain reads NAGVMQNPRHLVRRRGQEARLRCSPMKGHSHVYWYRQLPEEGLKFMVYLQKENIIDESGMPKERFSAEFPKEGPSILRIQQVVRGDSAAYFCASSNTGTGRTTQYFGPGTRLLVL.

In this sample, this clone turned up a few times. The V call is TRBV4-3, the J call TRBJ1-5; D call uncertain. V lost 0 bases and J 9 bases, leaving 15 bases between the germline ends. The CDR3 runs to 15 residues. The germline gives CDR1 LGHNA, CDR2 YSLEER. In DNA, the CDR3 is TGCGCCAGCAGCCAAGATCATAGCTTCAAACGGCCCCAGCATTTT. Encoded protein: CASSQDHSFKRPQHF.

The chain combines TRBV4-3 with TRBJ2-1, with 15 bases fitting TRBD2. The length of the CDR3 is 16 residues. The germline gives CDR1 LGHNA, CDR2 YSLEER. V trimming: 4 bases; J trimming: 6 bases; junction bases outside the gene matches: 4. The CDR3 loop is CASSRTSGRAGNEQFF. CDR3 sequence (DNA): TGCGCCAGCAGCCGGACTAGCGGGAGGGCCGGCAATGAGCAGTTCTTC.

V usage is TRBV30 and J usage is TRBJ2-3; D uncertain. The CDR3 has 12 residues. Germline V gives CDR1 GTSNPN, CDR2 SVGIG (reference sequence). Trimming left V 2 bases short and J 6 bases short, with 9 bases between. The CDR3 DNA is TGTGCCTGGAGTCCTGACTTGGATACGCAGTATTTT. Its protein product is CAWSPDLDTQYF.

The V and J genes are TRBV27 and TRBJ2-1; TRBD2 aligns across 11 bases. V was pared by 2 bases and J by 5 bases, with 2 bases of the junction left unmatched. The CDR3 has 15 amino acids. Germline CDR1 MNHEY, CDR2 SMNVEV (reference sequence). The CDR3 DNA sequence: TGTGCCAGCAGTTTAATAGCGGGAGGGAACAATGAGCAGTTCTTC. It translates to CASSLIAGGNNEQFF.

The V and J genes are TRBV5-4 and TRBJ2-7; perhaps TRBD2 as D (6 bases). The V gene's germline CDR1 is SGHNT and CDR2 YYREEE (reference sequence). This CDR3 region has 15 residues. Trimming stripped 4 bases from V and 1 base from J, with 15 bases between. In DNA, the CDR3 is TGTGCCAGCAGCCCCGGGAGCCTACCTTCCTACGAGCAGTACTTC. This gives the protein CASSPGSLPSYEQYF.

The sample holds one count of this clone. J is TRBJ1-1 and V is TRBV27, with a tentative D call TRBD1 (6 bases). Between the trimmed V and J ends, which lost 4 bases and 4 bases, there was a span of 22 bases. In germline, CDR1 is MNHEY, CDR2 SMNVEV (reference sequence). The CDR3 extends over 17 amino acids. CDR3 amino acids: CASSSSLLRGRGTEAFF. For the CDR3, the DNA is TGTGCCAGCAGTTCGTCCCTCCTCAGGGGCAGAGGCACTGAAGCTTTCTTT.

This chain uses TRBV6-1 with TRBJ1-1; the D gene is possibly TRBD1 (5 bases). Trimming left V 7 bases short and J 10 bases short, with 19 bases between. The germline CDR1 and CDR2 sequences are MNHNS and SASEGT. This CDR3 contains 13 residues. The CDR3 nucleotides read TGTGCCAGCACCACTGGGGGGTTAAAGGGAGCTTTCTTT. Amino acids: CASTTGGLKGAFF.

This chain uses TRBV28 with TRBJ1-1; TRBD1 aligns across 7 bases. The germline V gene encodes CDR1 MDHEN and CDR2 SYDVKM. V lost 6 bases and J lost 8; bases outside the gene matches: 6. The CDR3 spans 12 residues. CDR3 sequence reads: CASRDPGGEAFF. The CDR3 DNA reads TGTGCCAGCAGAGACCCAGGGGGAGAAGCTTTCTTT.

This chain's CDR3 is CASSPVLPEQFF. DNA for the CDR3: TGTGCCAGCAGTCCAGTTTTACCAGAGCAGTTCTTC. The chain couples TRBV7-2 to TRBJ2-1; D ambiguous. V lost 6 bases and J 10 bases, leaving 13 bases between the germline ends. CDR3 size: 12 residues. Germline V CDR1 and CDR2: SGHTA, FQGNSA. Combining the CDR3 with reference TRBV7-2 and TRBJ2-1 gives the whole variable domain GAGVSQSPSNKVTEKGKDVELRCDPISGHTALYWYRQSLGQGLEFLIYFQGNSAPDKSGLPSDRFSAERTGGSVSTLTIQRTQQEDSAVYLCASSPVLPEQFFGPGTRLTVL.

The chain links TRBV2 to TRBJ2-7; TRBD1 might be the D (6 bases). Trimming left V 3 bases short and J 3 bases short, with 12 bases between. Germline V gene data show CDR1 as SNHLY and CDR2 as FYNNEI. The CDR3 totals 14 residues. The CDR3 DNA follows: TGTGCCAGCAGTGACGCCCTACAGGGCTACGAGCAGTACTTC. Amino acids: CASSDALQGYEQYF.

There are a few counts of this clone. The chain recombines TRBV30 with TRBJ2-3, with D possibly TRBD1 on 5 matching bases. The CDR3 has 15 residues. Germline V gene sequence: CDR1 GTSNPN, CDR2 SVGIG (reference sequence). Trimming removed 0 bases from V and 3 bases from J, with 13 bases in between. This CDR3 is CAWSVVRAVTDTQYF. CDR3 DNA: TGTGCCTGGAGTGTAGTCAGGGCCGTTACAGATACGCAGTATTTT.

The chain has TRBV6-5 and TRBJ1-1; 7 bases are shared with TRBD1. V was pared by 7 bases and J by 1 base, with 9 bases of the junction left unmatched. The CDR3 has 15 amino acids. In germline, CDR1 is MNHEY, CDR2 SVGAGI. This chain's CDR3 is CASIPRTGKNTEAFF. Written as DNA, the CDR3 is TGTGCCAGCATCCCGCGGACAGGAAAGAACACTGAAGCTTTCTTT.

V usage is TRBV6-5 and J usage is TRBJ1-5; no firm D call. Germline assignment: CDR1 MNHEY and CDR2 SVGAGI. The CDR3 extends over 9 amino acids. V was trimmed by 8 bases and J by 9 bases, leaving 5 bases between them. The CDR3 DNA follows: TGTGCCAGCGGGAGGCCCCAGCATTTT. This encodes CASGRPQHF.

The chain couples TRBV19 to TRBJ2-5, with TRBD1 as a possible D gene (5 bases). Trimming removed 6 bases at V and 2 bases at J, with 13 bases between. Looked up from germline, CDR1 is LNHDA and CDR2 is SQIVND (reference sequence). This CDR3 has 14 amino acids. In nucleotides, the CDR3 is TGTGCCAGTAGCAAGTCTGACAGTCAAGAGACCCAGTACTTC. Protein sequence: CASSKSDSQETQYF. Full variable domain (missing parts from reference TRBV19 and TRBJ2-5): DGGITQSPKYLFRKEGQNVTLSCEQNLNHDAMYWYRQDPGQGLRLIYYSQIVNDFQKGDIAEGYSVSREKKESFPLTVTSAQKNPTAFYLCASSKSDSQETQYFGPGTRLLVL.

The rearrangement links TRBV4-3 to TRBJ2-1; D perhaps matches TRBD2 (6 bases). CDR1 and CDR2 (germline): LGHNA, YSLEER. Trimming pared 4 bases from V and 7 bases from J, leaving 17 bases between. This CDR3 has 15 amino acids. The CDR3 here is CASSRAPGTPNEQFF. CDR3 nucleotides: TGCGCCAGCAGCCGAGCCCCCGGGACTCCAAATGAGCAGTTCTTC.

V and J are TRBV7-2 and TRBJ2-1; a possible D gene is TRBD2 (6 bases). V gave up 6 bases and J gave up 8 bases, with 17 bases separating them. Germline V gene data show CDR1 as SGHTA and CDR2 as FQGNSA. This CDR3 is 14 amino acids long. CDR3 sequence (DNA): TGTGCCAGCAGGAGGGACTTCAAAGGGTATGAGCAGTTCTTC. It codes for CASRRDFKGYEQFF.